This TCR beta chain was captured by sequencing in a study of Graves' ophthalmopathy and Graves' hyperthyroidism. Points on this clonotype: One end of the junction varies from germline; a read error may be responsible.

RNA transcripts were the template, and TCR beta CDR3 regions were amplified from them. A first-round RT-PCR used HTBI primers, followed by a second-round multiplex PCR. TCRdb called the multiplex PCR reads again in MiXCR, with one record for every CDR3 protein. The data contain around 600,000 distinct CDR3 sequences, about 40% of them singletons. CDR1 is SNHLY, CDR2 FYNNEI, per germline. The CDR3 totals 11 residues. This TCR derives from an adult man with Graves' ophthalmopathy. The specimen was peripheral blood. The J gene is TRBJ2-2, the V gene TRBV2; D perhaps matches TRBD2 (5 bases). CDR3 coding DNA: TGTGCCAGCAGTTCTACCGGGGAGCCGTTTTTT. Protein: CASSSTGEPFF.